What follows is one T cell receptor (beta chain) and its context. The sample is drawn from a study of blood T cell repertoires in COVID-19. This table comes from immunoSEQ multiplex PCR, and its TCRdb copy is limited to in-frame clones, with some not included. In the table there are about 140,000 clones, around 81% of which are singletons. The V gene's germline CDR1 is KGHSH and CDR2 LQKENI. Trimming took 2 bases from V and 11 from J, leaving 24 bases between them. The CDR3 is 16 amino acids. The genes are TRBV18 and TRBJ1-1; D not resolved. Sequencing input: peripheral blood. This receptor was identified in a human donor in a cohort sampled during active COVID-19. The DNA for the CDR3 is TGTGCCAGCTCACCAAATGGGCAGGCAGACATTGGCGCGGCTTTCTTT. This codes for CASSPNGQADIGAAFF.